These 2 T cell receptor beta chains originate from one sample sequenced in a study of cytomegalovirus exposure and HLA in healthy donors. PCR primers comprised 60 Vbeta and 13 Jbeta primers. Clones were sequenced by immunoSEQ multiplex PCR, and TCRdb holds only the in-frame ones, with some missing. The sample lists about 150,000 clones, around 75% occurring once. Source material: PBMCs. The receptors shown here come from a man younger than 30 in good health and CMV-seronegative.

This sequence joins TRBV9 and TRBJ2-3, with 8 bases aligning to TRBD2. Germline values: CDR1 SGDLS, CDR2 YYNGEE. This CDR3 is built from 16 residues. V dropped 0 bases and J dropped 6; count of bases not matched to a gene: 9. The CDR3 bases are TGTGCCAGCAGCGTAGCCTCAGCGGGAGCTACGGATACGCAGTATTTT. This translates into CASSVASAGATDTQYF.

This clone has just a few counts. The gene calls are TRBV4-1 and TRBJ2-1; 11 positions agree with TRBD2. Germline CDR1 and CDR2: MGHRA and YSYEKL. Germline trimming cut 3 bases from V and 0 bases from J; bases unmatched to any gene: 10. This CDR3 spans 19 amino acids. In nucleotides, the CDR3 is TGCGCCAGCAGCCATCCGGGACTAGCGGCCGGATACTCCTACAATGAGCAGTTCTTC. Translated: CASSHPGLAAGYSYNEQFF.